These 3 T cell receptor beta chains came from one sample sequenced in a study of blood T cell repertoires in COVID-19. TCRdb keeps only in-frame clones here, not all; method: immunoSEQ multiplex PCR. In the table there are around 250,000 clones, approximately 85% of which are singletons. The sample consisted of PBMCs or T cells enriched from blood (not recorded which). Receptors originate from a woman aged 45-65 years who had recovered from COVID-19.

The V call is TRBV5-1, the J call TRBJ1-1; D gene uncertain. This CDR3 has 13 residues. Trimming took 5 bases from V and 1 from J, leaving 9 bases between them. Germline values: CDR1 SGHRS, CDR2 YFSETQ. The CDR3 coding sequence is TGCGCCAGCAGTACAGCGGAGAACACTGAAGCTTTCTTT. This codes for CASSTAENTEAFF. Full variable domain (missing parts from reference TRBV5-1 and TRBJ1-1): KAGVTQTPRYLIKTRGQQVTLSCSPISGHRSVSWYQQTPGQGLQFLFEYFSETQRNKGNFPGRFSGRQFSNSRSEMNVSTLELGDSALYLCASSTAENTEAFFGQGTRLTVV.

V is TRBV7-2 and J is TRBJ2-5; 9 nucleotides align to TRBD2. J gave up 4 bases and V 5 bases, and 8 bases lay outside the gene matches. Germline CDR1 is SGHTA and CDR2 is FQGNSA. CDR3 size: 15 residues. The CDR3 here is CASSARGGGSETQYF. For the CDR3, the DNA is TGTGCCAGCAGCGCCCGCGGGGGGGGGTCAGAGACCCAGTACTTC.

The chain recombines TRBV18 with TRBJ1-1, with 8 bases lining up with TRBD1. CDR3 length: 12 residues. The J segment lost 8 bases and the V segment lost 4 bases, leaving 3 bases of the junction unmatched. Looked up from germline, CDR1 is KGHSH and CDR2 is LQKENI. Written as DNA, the CDR3 is TGTGCCAGCTCACAGAGACAGGGGGAAGCTTTCTTT. This codes for CASSQRQGEAFF. The complete variable domain, with remaining parts taken from reference TRBV18 and TRBJ1-1, reads NAGVMQNPRHLVRRRGQEARLRCSPMKGHSHVYWYRQLPEEGLKFMVYLQKENIIDESGMPKERFSAEFPKEGPSILRIQQVVRGDSAAYFCASSQRQGEAFFGQGTRLTVV.